Sequencing of this TCR beta chain was carried out in a study of cytomegalovirus exposure and HLA in healthy donors. Study observations and caveats: Despite most TCR sequences being rare, some public TCRs occurred in many donors.

Remarks on this clone: Its antigen remains unidentified.

In the PCR, 60 Vbeta and 13 Jbeta primers were used. Repertoires were generated with immunoSEQ multiplex PCR, while TCRdb's copy carries only in-frame clones and drops some. The sample contains about 120,000 clones, 80% of which appear only once. The sequence derives from a female donor in good health and CMV-seropositive. Sequencing was carried out using PBMCs.

The CDR3 DNA sequence: TGCGCCAGCAGCTTGGTCCCCGGGGTGAATGAGCAGTTCTTC. It specifies CASSLVPGVNEQFF. V is TRBV5-1 and J is TRBJ2-1; D is perhaps TRBD2 (5 bases). The CDR3 is 14 amino acids. The V gene's germline CDR1 is SGHRS and CDR2 YFSETQ. V lost 0 bases and J 7 bases, leaving 11 bases between the germline ends.